This is a list of T cell receptor beta chains from one sample in a study of blood T cell repertoires in COVID-19. Repertoires were generated with immunoSEQ multiplex PCR, while TCRdb's copy carries only in-frame clones and drops some. The sample carries fewer than 400,000 clones, roughly 85% recorded once. The sample was PBMCs or T cells enriched from blood (not recorded which). All receptors come from a woman under 40 who had been exposed to COVID-19. Both conserved end residues are part of each CDR3. The D gene is left open where the match is weak. Size tells how often a clone was seen (once, few, many) or the class of an expanded clone, and some rows leave it out.

D gene	V gene	J gene	CDR3 length	clone size	CDR3 protein	CDR3 DNA
NA	TRBV2	TRBJ2-2	15	NA	CASSEQGPRTGELFF	TGTGCCAGCAGTGAGCAGGGGCCACGCACCGGGGAGCTGTTTTTT
NA	TRBV9	TRBJ2-3	15	NA	CASSVLGHSTDTQYF	TGTGCCAGCAGCGTATTAGGACACAGCACAGATACGCAGTATTTT
NA	TRBV11-2	TRBJ1-2	19	NA	CASSSSRLSPGTANYGYTF	TGTGCCAGCAGCTCATCCCGATTAAGCCCAGGCACTGCTAACTATGGCTACACCTTC
NA	TRBV11-2	TRBJ1-1	12	NA	CASYQGNTEAFF	TGTGCCAGCTACCAGGGGAACACTGAAGCTTTCTTT
TRBD1	TRBV28	TRBJ1-1	14	NA	CASSFVRRGAVAFF	TGTGCCAGCAGCTTCGTGCGCAGGGGGGCCGTGGCTTTCTTT
NA	TRBV7-9	TRBJ1-2	12	NA	CASSPGFLGYTF	TGTGCCAGCAGCCCAGGGTTCTTGGGCTACACCTTC
NA	TRBV3-1/TRBV3-2	TRBJ2-7	18	NA	CASSQDHRTATTFYEQYF	TGTGCCAGCAGCCAAGATCACAGGACAGCGACTACCTTCTACGAGCAGTACTTC
TRBD1	TRBV9	TRBJ2-7	13	NA	CASSRDSSYEQYF	TGTGCCAGCAGCCGGGACAGCTCCTACGAGCAGTACTTC
NA	TRBV5-3	TRBJ1-2	10	NA	CARSPLGYTF	TGTGCCAGAAGCCCTCTTGGCTACACCTTC
NA	TRBV5-1	TRBJ1-5	15	NA	CASSLAGNSNQPQHF	TGCGCCAGCAGCTTGGCAGGAAATAGCAATCAGCCCCAGCATTTT
NA	TRBV28	TRBJ1-3	14	NA	CASSLPRDGNTIYF	TGTGCCAGCAGTTTGCCCAGGGATGGAAACACCATATATTTT
NA	TRBV12-3/TRBV12-4	TRBJ1-2	12	NA	CASSLAPRGYTF	TGTGCCAGCAGTTTAGCACCGAGAGGCTACACCTTC
NA	TRBV7-9	TRBJ1-2	16	few	CASSLVPGELNYGYTF	TGTGCCAGCAGCTTAGTGCCAGGGGAGCTTAACTATGGCTACACCTTC
TRBD1	TRBV6-6	TRBJ1-3	15	NA	CASRGGQGNGNTIYF	TGTGCCAGCAGAGGGGGACAGGGGAATGGAAACACCATATATTTT
TRBD1	TRBV10-2	TRBJ1-4	15	NA	CASRPGTGRNEKLFF	TGCGCCAGCAGGCCCGGGACAGGGCGGAATGAAAAACTGTTTTTT
NA	TRBV2	TRBJ1-6	17	NA	CASDRTDRSSYNSPLHF	TGTGCCAGCGACCGAACAGACAGAAGCTCCTATAATTCACCCCTCCACTTT
TRBD1	TRBV11-2	TRBJ1-5	16	NA	CASSDGTVDSNQPQHF	TGTGCCAGCAGCGACGGGACAGTTGATAGCAATCAGCCCCAGCATTTT
NA	TRBV27	TRBJ2-3	16	once	CASSPLLEGGTDTQYF	TGTGCCAGCAGCCCGTTGTTGGAAGGGGGCACAGATACGCAGTATTTT
TRBD1	TRBV5-1	TRBJ1-6	15	NA	CASSLPGQEYSPLHF	TGCGCCAGCAGCCTACCGGGACAGGAGTATTCACCCCTCCACTTT